This entry describes one T cell receptor beta chain. This entry comes from a study of blood T cell repertoires in COVID-19. Study summary: The United States, Italy and Spain provided the acute and convalescent COVID-19 samples.

Profiling relied on immunoSEQ multiplex PCR, and the TCRdb table lists in-frame clones only, not all of them. The sample has roughly 280,000 clones, 85% to 90% seen once. Trimming cost V 6 bases and J 5 bases, with 10 bases left between them. The CDR3 is made up of 12 amino acids. Germline V lookup: CDR1 MDHEN, CDR2 SYDVKM. This rearrangement joins TRBV28 to TRBJ1-2; D is unclear. This TCR came from a woman aged 55 to 70 who had recovered from COVID-19. The source material was PBMCs or T cells enriched from blood (not recorded which). CDR3 sequence (DNA): TGTGCCAGCAGGATACATGGTTATGGCTACACCTTC. Protein product: CASRIHGYGYTF.